A selection of T cell receptor beta chains follows, all from one sample in a study of a mutant IDH1 vaccine in newly diagnosed glioma. Their cognate antigens are unknown. Libraries were prepared by immunoSEQ multiplex PCR; TCRdb keeps only in-frame clonotypes and omits some of them. In the table there are under 150,000 clones, roughly 90% of which are singletons. Sequences were derived from PBMCs, sampled from a glioma patient whose treatment included an IDH1 peptide vaccine. These receptor sequences come from a woman between 45 and 60 years old with glioma. Both conserved end residues are part of each CDR3. The D gene is left open where the match is weak. Rows may omit the clone size; those that give it use once, few, many or a size class.

.,.,TRBJ2-3,TRBV7-9,TGTGCCAGCAGCTCGACCTTAGGGCGGGGCACAGATACGCAGTATTTT,CASSSTLGRGTDTQYF
.,TRBD1,TRBJ2-5,TRBV6-5,TGTGCCAGCATTGCGACAGGGAGCAGGGAGACCCAGTACTTC,CASIATGSRETQYF
.,.,TRBJ2-1,TRBV28,TGTGCCAGCAGTTTTTCAGGATACAATGAGCAGTTCTTC,CASSFSGYNEQFF
.,.,TRBJ2-7,TRBV10-1,TGCGCCAGCAGTCCCTATTCGTCGAAGGACGAGCAGTACTTC,CASSPYSSKDEQYF
.,TRBD1,TRBJ1-4,TRBV29-1,TGCAGCGTCCCTTCTGGGACAGATAATGAAAAACTGTTTTTT,CSVPSGTDNEKLFF
.,.,TRBJ1-4,TRBV28,TGTGCCAGCAGTTTAACGGCAGGGAAAGAAAAACTGTTTTTT,CASSLTAGKEKLFF
.,.,TRBJ1-2,TRBV5-1,TGCGCCAGCAGCTTGGGGCGTCGGGTGGGCTATGGCTACACCTTC,CASSLGRRVGYGYTF
.,.,TRBJ1-2,TRBV30,TGTGCCTGGAGTAAACAGTATGGCTACACCTTC,CAWSKQYGYTF
.,.,TRBJ2-3,TRBV7-7,TGTGCTAGCAGCTTAGGCGGGACACCTGGGGCAGATACGCAGTATTTT,CASSLGGTPGADTQYF
.,.,TRBJ1-2,TRBV20-1,TGCAGTGCTAGTCGGGGAGAGAGCTACACCTTC,CSASRGESYTF
few,TRBD1,TRBJ2-3,TRBV7-8,TGTGCCAGCAGCTCCCCGCAGGGGGCGGATACGCAGTATTTT,CASSSPQGADTQYF
few,TRBD1,TRBJ1-1,TRBV6-4,TGTGCCAGCAGCCCTTCGGACAGGGCTTTGGCTGAAGCTTTCTTT,CASSPSDRALAEAFF
.,.,TRBJ1-6,TRBV28,TGTGCCAGCAGTTTACCTCCCGGGGTAGCAACCCTCCACTTT,CASSLPPGVATLHF
.,TRBD1,TRBJ1-2,TRBV28,TGTGCCAGCACTCCACCCGGGACAGGGATCGGCGGCTACACCTTC,CASTPPGTGIGGYTF
.,.,TRBJ1-2,TRBV6-6,TGTGCCAGCAGTACACAGGCCGGGGGCTATGGCTACACCTTC,CASSTQAGGYGYTF
.,TRBD1,TRBJ1-2,TRBV6-5,TGTGCCAGCAGTTGGACAGGGGGCGGTAGTGGCTACACCTTC,CASSWTGGGSGYTF
.,.,TRBJ2-1,TRBV7-9,TGTGCCAGCAGCTTAGACGGCCGGCTGGCCTACAATGAGCAGTTCTTC,CASSLDGRLAYNEQFF
.,TRBD2,TRBJ2-7,TRBV15,TGTGCCACCAGCAAAGTCTTAGGGCGGCGGGAGGGCCTTTGGATCTACGAGCAGTACTTC,CATSKVLGRREGLWIYEQYF
.,.,TRBJ1-2,TRBV4-1,TGCGCCAGCAGCCAGCCCGGGTTACGGACGGATAACTATGGCTACACCTTC,CASSQPGLRTDNYGYTF
once,.,TRBJ2-1,TRBV9,TGTGCCAGCAGCGTGTCGGCGGTAGAATACAATGAGCAGTTCTTC,CASSVSAVEYNEQFF